The source of this T cell receptor (beta chain) is a study of T cells in localized non-small cell lung cancer. As regards this clone: Its matching antigen is unknown.

Germline CDR1 reads SGHAT; CDR2 reads FQNNGV. The CDR3 is 12 amino acids. V lost 6 bases to trimming and J lost 10 bases, with 12 bases between them. Sequencing was performed with immunoSEQ multiplex PCR; in TCRdb, only in-frame clones are kept and a portion is missing. The profile shows around 83,000 clones, around three quarters of them singletons. Points from the study as a whole: Since sequencing was restricted to only one region of the tumor, intratumor heterogeneity remains a possibility. Out of the top 100 tumor clones, a median about 57 were seen in adjacent lung. Uninvolved adjacent lung had the highest recorded T cell clonality, with tumor below it.

The source material was PBMCs, sampled before any cancer treatment. The genes are TRBV11-2 and TRBJ1-4, with D unresolved. The receptor was derived from a man aged 35 to 69 with stage II squamous cell lung carcinoma. CDR3 sequence reads: CASSYPAGKLFF. The CDR3 nucleotides are TGTGCCAGCAGTTACCCCGCGGGAAAACTGTTTTTT.